Following are 21 T cell receptor beta chains from one sample sequenced in a study of T cells in tuberculosis. Sequencing used immunoSEQ multiplex PCR; TCRdb keeps in-frame clones, though not all of them. The table has about 58,000 clones, 88% seen once. Thawed, overnight-rested PBMC were stained with GMM-loaded CD1B tetramer, viability dye and anti-CD3, then sorted. C32 glucose monomycolate from Rhodococcus equi was loaded onto the CD1B tetramers. The specimen sequenced was CD1b-GMM tetramer-negative cells sorted from PBMCs. The receptors were sampled from an adult woman with latent tuberculosis.

The chain employs TRBV7-9 and TRBJ2-1; 7 bases are a match to TRBD2. The CDR3 is 18 residues long. CDR1 and CDR2 (germline): SEHNR, FQNEAQ (reference sequence). J lost 9 bases, V lost 5 bases, and 22 bases had no gene match. As DNA, the CDR3 is TGTGCCAGCAGCCACTCGGGTAATGGGCGGGAGTTTCTCGGTGAGCAGTTCTTC. As protein: CASSHSGNGREFLGEQFF.

The chain employs TRBV5-6 and TRBJ2-2; the match to TRBD2 covers 10 bases. The CDR3 is made up of 13 amino acids. The trim removed 4 bases at V and 7 bases at J, leaving 1 base unmatched. Germline V gene lookup returns CDR1 SGHDT and CDR2 YYEEEE. The CDR3, as DNA: TGTGCCAGCAGCATAGCGGGGGGCGGGGAGCTGTTTTTT. This translates into CASSIAGGGELFF.

This clone was recorded once. The chain is built from TRBV6-1 and TRBJ1-2, with 8 bases matching TRBD1. The CDR3 runs 16 residues. Trimming cost V 2 bases and J 2 bases; bases outside gene matches: 7. CDR1 is MNHNS, CDR2 SASEGT, per germline. The CDR3 DNA reads TGTGCCAGCAGTGAATCAGAGACAGGGGCGAACTATGGCTACACCTTC. As protein: CASSESETGANYGYTF.

This chain links TRBV5-1 with TRBJ1-1; D gene ambiguous. In germline, CDR1 is SGHRS, CDR2 YFSETQ. The length of the CDR3 is 15 residues. Trimming cost V 0 bases and J 7 bases, with 16 bases left between them. The CDR3 DNA sequence: TGCGCCAGCAGCTTGGCTGCGCCTTCCGAGGGTGAAGCTTTCTTT. Protein sequence: CASSLAAPSEGEAFF.

The gene calls are TRBV4-2 and TRBJ2-3, with a tentative D call TRBD1 (5 bases). The germline V and J ends were trimmed by 2 bases and 2 bases, with 11 bases remaining between them. Looked up from germline, CDR1 is LGHNA and CDR2 is YNFKEQ. CDR3 length: 15 amino acids. The CDR3 spells CASSQTPDTTDTQYF. The DNA of the CDR3 is TGTGCCAGCAGCCAAACTCCGGACACCACAGATACGCAGTATTTT.

The V and J genes are TRBV7-8 and TRBJ1-2; D is undetermined. Germline loops: CDR1 SGHVS, CDR2 FQNEAQ. The CDR3 has 15 residues. V was cut by 5 bases and J by 0 bases, with 13 bases left in between. This chain's CDR3 is CASSLDGKTNYGYTF. The CDR3 bases are TGTGCCAGCAGCCTTGACGGGAAAACTAACTATGGCTACACCTTC.

The rearrangement joins TRBV2 to TRBJ1-5; D perhaps matches TRBD1 (6 bases). The V end was cut by 2 bases, the J end by 7 bases, with 9 bases between. The CDR3 extends over 13 amino acids. Germline V gives CDR1 SNHLY, CDR2 FYNNEI. The CDR3 nucleotides read TGTGCCAGCAGTGAAACAGGGCACCAGCCCCAGCATTTT. Protein: CASSETGHQPQHF.

This clone was detected only once. This chain connects TRBV9 to TRBJ2-7, with 10 bases lining up with TRBD1. The V gene end was trimmed by 0 bases and the J gene end by 2 bases; junction bases not matched to a gene: 2. CDR1 is SGDLS, CDR2 YYNGEE, per germline. The CDR3 is 15 amino acids. CDR3 amino acids: CASSVGTGGPYEQYF. As DNA, the CDR3 is TGTGCCAGCAGCGTAGGGACAGGGGGGCCCTACGAGCAGTACTTC.

The J gene is TRBJ2-7, the V gene TRBV2; TRBD1 might be the D (6 bases). Trimming shortened V by 1 base and J by 4 bases, and 11 bases separated the two germline ends. This CDR3 is built from 14 residues. Germline V gene data show CDR1 as SNHLY and CDR2 as FYNNEI. CDR3 amino acids: CASSEGQGKYEQYF. The CDR3 DNA is TGTGCCAGCAGTGAAGGGCAGGGGAAGTACGAGCAGTACTTC.

The chain has TRBV7-9 and TRBJ2-7; the match to TRBD1 covers 7 bases. V was pared by 5 bases and J by 2 bases, with 9 bases of the junction left unmatched. CDR1 and CDR2 (germline): SEHNR, FQNEAQ (reference sequence). CDR3 length equals 15 residues. CDR3 nucleotide sequence: TGTGCCAGCAGCCACCAAGGGCAGGGGGCCTACGAGCAGTACTTC. Encoded protein: CASSHQGQGAYEQYF.

The chain employs TRBV5-1 and TRBJ2-1, with 7 positions matching TRBD1. Germline assignment: CDR1 SGHRS and CDR2 YFSETQ. This CDR3 region has 13 residues. V was pared by 0 bases and J by 9 bases, with 3 bases of the junction left unmatched. CDR3 sequence reads: CASSLEGAGEQFF. The CDR3 nucleotides are TGCGCCAGCAGCTTGGAGGGGGCGGGTGAGCAGTTCTTC.

The V call is TRBV4-3, the J call TRBJ2-3; D unresolved. Germline CDR1 reads LGHNA; CDR2 reads YSLEER. V lost 5 bases and J 0 bases, leaving 12 bases between the germline ends. This CDR3 contains 15 residues. CDR3 region: CASSTAPTSTDTQYF. The CDR3 DNA reads as TGCGCCAGCAGCACTGCCCCAACTAGCACAGATACGCAGTATTTT.

The chain carries TRBV4-2 and TRBJ2-3; 10 bases agree with TRBD2. There are 17 residues in the CDR3. V lost 1 base to trimming and J lost 3 bases; unmatched junction nucleotides: 7. Germline V gene lookup returns CDR1 LGHNA and CDR2 YNFKEQ. The chain's CDR3 is CASSQAPAGGPTDTQYF. The CDR3 DNA is TGTGCCAGCAGCCAAGCTCCAGCGGGAGGGCCTACAGATACGCAGTATTTT.

CDR3 DNA: TGCGCCAGCAGCTGGACTAGCGGGGGGCGGATGAACACCGGGGAGCTGTTTTTT. Translation gives CASSWTSGGRMNTGELFF. The V call is TRBV5-1, the J call TRBJ2-2; 14 bases fit TRBD2. V was clipped by 3 bases and J by 1 base; unmatched bases: 5. Germline CDR1 is SGHRS and CDR2 is YFSETQ. The CDR3 has 18 amino acids.

The chain uses TRBV7-9 and TRBJ1-1; D is uncertain. There are 13 residues in the CDR3. Per the germline V gene, CDR1 is SEHNR and CDR2 is FQNEAQ (reference sequence). The V gene lost 5 bases and the J gene lost 1 base, with 8 bases spanning the gap. The CDR3 loop reads CASSTTRNTEAFF. The CDR3 DNA is TGTGCCAGCAGCACGACTCGGAACACTGAAGCTTTCTTT.

This clone was seen just once. J is TRBJ1-1 and V is TRBV7-9, with a possible D match to TRBD1 (6 bases). The V end lost 0 bases, the J end lost 4 bases, and 9 bases lay between the germline ends. Germline V CDR1 and CDR2: SEHNR, FQNEAQ (reference sequence). CDR3 length: 14 residues. CDR3: CASSLAHRVTEAFF. The CDR3 DNA is TGTGCCAGCAGCTTAGCGCACAGGGTCACTGAAGCTTTCTTT. Based on the CDR3 plus reference TRBV7-9 and TRBJ1-1, the full variable domain is DTGVSQNPRHKITKRGQNVTFRCDPISEHNRLYWYRQTLGQGPEFLTYFQNEAQLEKSRLLSDRFSAERPKGSFSTLEIQRTEQGDSAMYLCASSLAHRVTEAFFGQGTRLTVV.

The chain combines TRBV11-3 with TRBJ2-1; 8 bases are shared with TRBD1. Per germline, CDR1 SGHNT and CDR2 YENEEA. V lost 5 bases, J lost 10 bases, and 16 bases stayed unmatched. This CDR3 spans 16 amino acids. The CDR3 loop is CASSRDRPSFKPEQFF. In nucleotides, the CDR3 is TGTGCCAGCAGCCGGGACAGGCCATCGTTTAAACCCGAGCAGTTCTTC.

The V and J genes are TRBV2 and TRBJ2-7; 8 bases fit TRBD1. The CDR3 is 13 residues long. Trimming removed 3 bases from V and 6 bases from J; junction bases left unmatched: 4. The germline CDR1 and CDR2 sequences are SNHLY and FYNNEI. This CDR3 reads CASSDFRGREQYF. Here the CDR3 DNA reads TGTGCCAGCAGTGATTTCAGGGGGCGCGAGCAGTACTTC.

The rearrangement uses TRBV5-8 and TRBJ2-3; TRBD2 matches at 13 bases. The V and J ends lost 0 bases and 5 bases, in that order; junction bases with no gene match: 6. In germline, CDR1 is SGHTS, CDR2 YDEGEE. The CDR3 runs to 17 residues. The CDR3 region is CASSLGLAGGAGDTQYF. As DNA, the CDR3 is TGTGCCAGCAGCTTGGGACTAGCGGGAGGTGCAGGAGATACGCAGTATTTT.

This chain connects TRBV10-3 to TRBJ2-7; 9 nucleotides line up with TRBD2. The germline V gene encodes CDR1 ENHRY and CDR2 SYGVKD. The CDR3 spans 15 residues. V lost 4 bases to trimming and J lost 5 bases; unmatched junction nucleotides: 9. As DNA, the CDR3 is TGTGCCATCAGTGGAGGCGGGAGGGCCATCAACGAGCAGTACTTC. Translation gives CAISGGGRAINEQYF.

This clone was seen once. The chain combines TRBV18 with TRBJ1-4; 12 bases are a match to TRBD1. The length of the CDR3 is 20 residues. CDR1 and CDR2 (germline): KGHSH, LQKENI. V trimming: 1 base; J trimming: 0 bases; junction bases outside the gene matches: 9. The CDR3 sequence is CASSPLRGTGGMATNEKLFF. The CDR3 DNA sequence: TGTGCCAGCTCACCACTCCGCGGGACAGGGGGCATGGCAACTAATGAAAAACTGTTTTTT.